These 6 T cell receptor beta chains came from one sample sequenced in a study of glioma-infiltrating T cells after dendritic cell vaccination listed by TCRdb under 2016. The library was obtained by the immunoSEQ multiplex PCR assay. TCRdb's version of the immuneACCESS table is confined to in-frame rearrangements and falls short of the full clone set. An unresolved V gene accounts for under half of the shortfall where checked; the remainder is of unknown origin. Counted in this sample were fewer than 65,000 clones; 70% to 90% of them appeared once. Clones ranked in the top ten supply around 5% of the sample. This specimen's time point label, interpreted: after dendritic cell vaccination, including at tumor progression/relapse. Sequencing was performed on blood, taken after dendritic cell vaccination. The receptors here all came from a human donor with glioblastoma.

This clone has just one count. V gene TRBV10-3 combines with J gene TRBJ2-1; 9 bases line up with TRBD2. CDR1 and CDR2 (germline): ENHRY, SYGVKD. The trim removed 4 bases at V and 4 bases at J, leaving 2 bases unmatched. The CDR3 loop spans 14 amino acids. In DNA form, the CDR3 reads TGTGCCATCAGTGGAACTAGCGGGTACAATGAGCAGTTCTTC. It specifies CAISGTSGYNEQFF.

V and J are TRBV27 and TRBJ2-3; 9 bases agree with TRBD2. V shed 3 bases, J shed 1 base, and the junction held 5 bases outside the gene matches. Germline loops: CDR1 MNHEY, CDR2 SMNVEV (reference sequence). The CDR3 is 16 amino acids. CDR3 DNA sequence: TGTGCCAGCAGTTTTGGATCTAGCGGGGGCACAGATACGCAGTATTTT. Translation: CASSFGSSGGTDTQYF.

The chain is built from TRBV18 and TRBJ2-1; weak D call: TRBD1 (6 bases). CDR1 is KGHSH, CDR2 LQKENI, per germline. Trimming took off 3 bases at V and 7 bases at J, with 19 bases between the two ends. The CDR3 is 16 amino acids. The CDR3 here is CASSPGIVTGTNEQFF. CDR3 DNA: TGTGCCAGCTCACCGGGGATAGTGACAGGAACTAATGAGCAGTTCTTC.

The chain couples TRBV28 to TRBJ2-2, with TRBD1 identical over 7 bases. The ends lost 3 bases at V and 0 bases at J; junction bases unmatched: 19. The CDR3 has 21 amino acids. The germline V gene encodes CDR1 MDHEN and CDR2 SYDVKM. The CDR3: CASSLIMWRATGPANTGELFF. CDR3 DNA sequence: TGTGCCAGCAGTTTGATCATGTGGCGGGCGACAGGGCCCGCGAACACCGGGGAGCTGTTTTTT.

This clone was seen more than once but under ten times. The chain carries TRBV19 and TRBJ1-4; D ambiguous. Germline-derived CDR1 and CDR2 are LNHDA and SQIVND (reference sequence). V was clipped by 1 base and J by 8 bases, with 14 bases between them. The CDR3 totals 15 residues. CDR3 in amino acids: CASSIGATTAEKLFF. The CDR3 nucleotides are TGTGCCAGTAGTATAGGGGCGACGACGGCGGAAAAACTGTTTTTT. The whole variable domain, remainder taken from reference TRBV19 and TRBJ1-4, is DGGITQSPKYLFRKEGQNVTLSCEQNLNHDAMYWYRQDPGQGLRLIYYSQIVNDFQKGDIAEGYSVSREKKESFPLTVTSAQKNPTAFYLCASSIGATTAEKLFFGSGTQLSVL.

This rearrangement joins TRBV4-2 to TRBJ2-7; 13 bases agree with TRBD2. CDR1 LGHNA and CDR2 YNFKEQ come from the germline V gene. With 4 bases clipped from V and 3 bases from J, the junction kept 9 bases outside the gene matches. The CDR3 has 17 amino acids. The CDR3 is CASSLTLAGGPYYEQYF. The CDR3 DNA is TGTGCCAGCAGCCTGACACTAGCGGGAGGGCCATACTACGAGCAGTACTTC.